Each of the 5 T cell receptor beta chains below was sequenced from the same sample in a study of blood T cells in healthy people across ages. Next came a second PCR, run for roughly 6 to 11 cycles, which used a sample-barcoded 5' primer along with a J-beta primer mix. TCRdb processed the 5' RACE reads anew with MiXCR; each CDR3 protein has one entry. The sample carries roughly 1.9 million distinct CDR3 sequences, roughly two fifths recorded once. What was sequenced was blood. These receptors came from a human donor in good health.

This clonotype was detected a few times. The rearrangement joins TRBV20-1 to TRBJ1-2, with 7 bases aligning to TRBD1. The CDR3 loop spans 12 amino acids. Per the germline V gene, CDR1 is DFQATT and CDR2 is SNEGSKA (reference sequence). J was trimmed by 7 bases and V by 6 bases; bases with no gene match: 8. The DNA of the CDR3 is TGCAGTGCATCAGACAGGGATCTTGGCTACACCTTC. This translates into CSASDRDLGYTF.

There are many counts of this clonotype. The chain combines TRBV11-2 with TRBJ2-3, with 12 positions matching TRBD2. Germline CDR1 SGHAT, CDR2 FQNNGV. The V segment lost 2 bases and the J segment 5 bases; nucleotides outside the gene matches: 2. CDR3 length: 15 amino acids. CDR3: CASSLLAGGRDTQYF. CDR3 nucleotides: TGTGCCAGCAGCTTACTAGCGGGGGGGAGAGATACGCAGTATTTT.

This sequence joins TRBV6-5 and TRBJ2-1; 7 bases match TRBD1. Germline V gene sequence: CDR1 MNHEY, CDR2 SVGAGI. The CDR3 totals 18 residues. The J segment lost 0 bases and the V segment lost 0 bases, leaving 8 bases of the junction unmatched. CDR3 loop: CASSYSGMWDSSYNEQFF. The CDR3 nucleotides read TGTGCCAGCAGTTACTCGGGTATGTGGGACAGCTCCTACAATGAGCAGTTCTTC.

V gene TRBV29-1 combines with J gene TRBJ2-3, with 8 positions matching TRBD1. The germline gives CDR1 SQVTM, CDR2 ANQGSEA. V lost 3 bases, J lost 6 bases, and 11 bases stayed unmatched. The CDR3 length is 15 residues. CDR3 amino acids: CSVEVRGRFKDTQYF. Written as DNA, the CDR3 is TGCAGCGTTGAGGTCAGGGGGCGATTTAAGGATACGCAGTATTTT.

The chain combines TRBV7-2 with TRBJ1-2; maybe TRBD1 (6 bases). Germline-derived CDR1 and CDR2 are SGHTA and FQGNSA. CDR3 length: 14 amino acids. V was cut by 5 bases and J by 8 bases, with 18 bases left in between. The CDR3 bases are TGTGCCAGCAGCCCTCTTGGACAGCTGAAGGGCTACACCTTC. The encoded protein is CASSPLGQLKGYTF.